The entry below describes one T cell receptor beta chain. CDR3 length equals 14 residues. Looked up from germline, CDR1 is GTSNPN and CDR2 is SVGIG (reference sequence). After removal of 3 bases from V and 5 bases from J, the junction contained 7 bases not matched to a gene. This entry is derived from a study of blood T cell repertoires in COVID-19. For the study at large: Researchers got acute and convalescent COVID-19 samples from the United States, Italy and Spain. Nucleic acid was either cDNA or gDNA, and it came from T cells, B-cell-depleted T cells, or PBMCs.

In the original processing: Researchers report that nucleated cell counts were estimated from reference gene primer amplification. Clones were sequenced by immunoSEQ multiplex PCR, and TCRdb holds only the in-frame ones, with some missing. V and J calls and clone size are those listed in that table; D and trimming were worked out from the DNA. The table includes approximately 140,000 clones, 87% detected once. V gene TRBV30 combines with J gene TRBJ1-1; 9 bases line up with TRBD1. This clonotype was sampled from a woman aged 60-70 years with active or convalescent COVID-19. Sequencing input: peripheral blood. CDR3 sequence: CAWSTGTGRTEAFF. The CDR3 coding sequence is TGTGCCTGGAGCACCGGGACAGGGCGAACTGAAGCTTTCTTT.